This T cell receptor (beta chain) was identified in a study of long-term antiretroviral therapy in people with HIV. The CDR3 totals 15 residues. Germline-derived CDR1 and CDR2 are SGHRS and YFSETQ. V was pared by 0 bases and J by 5 bases, with 6 bases of the junction left unmatched. Survey level was the resolution at which the v3.0 immunoSEQ assay ran. Libraries were prepared by immunoSEQ multiplex PCR; TCRdb keeps only in-frame clonotypes and omits some of them. Of 20,000 to 25,000 clones listed, roughly 80% are singletons. This chain links TRBV5-1 with TRBJ2-5; 8 bases agree with TRBD1. This sample comprised unsorted PBMCs, obtained 0.3 years after starting antiretroviral therapy. The receptor's source is a man aged 50-60 years with HIV. The CDR3 sequence: CASSLGPRQGETQYF. Written as DNA, the CDR3 is TGCGCCAGCAGCTTGGGGCCCCGACAGGGGGAGACCCAGTACTTC.